Described below is a single T cell receptor beta chain sequence and its context. This entry is derived from a study of T cell changes during pregnancy in multiple sclerosis. Germline CDR1 and CDR2: KGHSH and LQKENI. Germline trimming cut 5 bases from V and 7 bases from J; bases unmatched to any gene: 7. CDR3 size: 14 residues. TCRdb keeps only in-frame clones here, not all; method: immunoSEQ multiplex PCR. Of about 59,000 clones in the sample, 90% to 95% were seen once. This receptor was identified in a female donor with multiple sclerosis, enrolled in a pregnancy study. The specimen was CD4+ T cells from peripheral blood mononuclear cells, collected before pregnancy. This chain links TRBV18 with TRBJ2-1, with TRBD2 identical over 8 bases. The CDR3, as DNA: TGTGCCAGCTCAGCAGAGCGGGAGAAAAATGAGCAGTTCTTC. This gives the protein CASSAEREKNEQFF. The variable domain in full, completed from reference TRBV18 and TRBJ2-1, reads NAGVMQNPRHLVRRRGQEARLRCSPMKGHSHVYWYRQLPEEGLKFMVYLQKENIIDESGMPKERFSAEFPKEGPSILRIQQVVRGDSAAYFCASSAEREKNEQFFGPGTRLTVL.